This T cell receptor beta chain was sequenced for a study of blood T cell repertoires in COVID-19. Study at large: Whether acute or convalescent, the COVID-19 samples came from the United States, Italy and Spain.

Repertoires were generated with immunoSEQ multiplex PCR, while TCRdb's copy carries only in-frame clones and drops some. There are about 670,000 clones in the sample; around 90% occur only once, and under 0.3% lies in the top ten. Germline V gene lookup returns CDR1 SGHDT and CDR2 YYEEEE. Trimming removed 2 bases from V and 4 bases from J, with 15 bases in between. The CDR3 has 15 residues. The origin of this receptor is a woman aged 18 to 35 with acute or convalescent COVID-19. Material for sequencing was peripheral blood. This sequence joins TRBV5-6 and TRBJ1-2; D not resolved. The CDR3 DNA reads as TGTGCCAGCAGCTTCGCGCTGGCACTAGGCTATGGCTACACCTTC. As protein: CASSFALALGYGYTF.